These 17 T cell receptor beta chains were all obtained from the same sample, sequenced in a study of shared clonotypes between healthy human individuals (TCRdb year 2020). The library was obtained by the immunoSEQ multiplex PCR assay. TCRdb stores this immuneACCESS table with in-frame sequences only. Part of the clones is absent; in the studies checked, under half of the shortfall reflects unresolved V genes, and no reason is known for the rest. Counted in this sample were about 1.1 million clones; 78% of them appeared once. The ten biggest clones cover about 0.52% of the sample. Material: memory CD4+ T cells from PBMCs. The label giving this sample's cell subset or site can be read as: CD45RA-negative fraction. All receptors come from a young man in good health. Some clones in this sample may be carry-over from other donors' samples.

The rearrangement uses TRBV7-2 and TRBJ2-7, with 15 bases matching TRBD2. V lost 6 bases, J lost 5 bases, and 5 bases stayed unmatched. Germline CDR1 reads SGHTA; CDR2 reads FQGNSA. This CDR3 region has 15 residues. The CDR3: CASSYGLAGGNEQYF. The CDR3 DNA sequence: TGTGCCAGCAGTTACGGACTAGCGGGAGGGAACGAGCAGTACTTC.

The chain recombines TRBV11-1 with TRBJ1-2; D is unclear. The CDR3 runs to 13 residues. Germline V CDR1 and CDR2: SGHAT, FQDESV (reference sequence). The V gene lost 1 base and the J gene lost 5 bases, with 8 bases spanning the gap. The CDR3 bases are TGTGCCAGCAGCTTAGAAACGGGGTATGGCTACACCTTC. This encodes CASSLETGYGYTF.

The chain has TRBV28 and TRBJ1-2; D might be TRBD1 (6 bases). Per the germline V gene, CDR1 is MDHEN and CDR2 is SYDVKM. Deletions cut 1 base from V and 0 bases from J, with 9 bases between. The CDR3 has 15 residues. The CDR3 nucleotides are TGTGCCAGCAGTTTATCGGGGGCCCCTAACTATGGCTACACCTTC. Its translation is CASSLSGAPNYGYTF.

Only a few counts were recorded for this clone. The chain recombines TRBV9 with TRBJ1-1; TRBD1 matches at 7 bases. Germline CDR1 reads SGDLS; CDR2 reads YYNGEE. This CDR3 has 16 amino acids. The ends lost 0 bases at V and 5 bases at J; junction bases unmatched: 10. This chain's CDR3 is CASSVDPQGGVTEAFF. CDR3 DNA: TGTGCCAGCAGCGTAGACCCCCAGGGGGGGGTTACTGAAGCTTTCTTT.

The chain joins TRBV6-1 to TRBJ2-1; D possibly corresponds to TRBD2 (6 bases). The CDR3 has 17 amino acids. From germline, CDR1 is MNHNS and CDR2 SASEGT. V dropped 4 bases and J dropped 2 bases, with 18 bases sitting between them. CDR3 sequence: CASSVITGAGTYNEQFF. DNA of the CDR3: TGTGCCAGCAGTGTAATAACTGGAGCGGGTACCTACAATGAGCAGTTCTTC.

This clone appeared a few times. This rearrangement joins TRBV28 to TRBJ1-2; D gene uncertain. This CDR3 comprises 13 residues. The V end lost 3 bases, the J end lost 5 bases, and 10 bases lay between the germline ends. Germline CDR1 MDHEN, CDR2 SYDVKM. This CDR3 is CASSFLDFYGYTF. In DNA form, the CDR3 reads TGTGCCAGCAGTTTTCTGGACTTTTATGGCTACACCTTC.

The chain joins TRBV2 to TRBJ2-2; D gene unclear. In germline, CDR1 is SNHLY, CDR2 FYNNEI. Between the trimmed V and J ends, which lost 6 bases and 0 bases, there was a span of 2 bases. The CDR3 runs 12 residues. The chain's CDR3 is CASRPNTGELFF. CDR3 bases: TGTGCCAGCAGGCCGAACACCGGGGAGCTGTTTTTT.

The chain joins TRBV4-2 to TRBJ1-5; D is possibly TRBD1 (5 bases). The CDR3 runs to 17 residues. Germline V CDR1 and CDR2: LGHNA, YNFKEQ. V was clipped by 1 base and J by 5 bases, with 18 bases between them. The CDR3 sequence is CASSQGGDVRGDQPQHF. In DNA, the CDR3 is TGTGCCAGCAGCCAAGGGGGCGATGTACGAGGGGATCAGCCCCAGCATTTT.

CDR3 sequence (DNA): TGCGCCAGCAGCTTGGACCCGGGGGGCACAGATACGCAGTATTTT. It specifies CASSLDPGGTDTQYF. J is TRBJ2-3 and V is TRBV5-1, with D perhaps matching TRBD2 (6 bases). Between the trimmed V and J ends, which lost 0 bases and 1 base, there was a span of 9 bases. This CDR3 has 15 amino acids. Looked up from germline, CDR1 is SGHRS and CDR2 is YFSETQ.

The genes are TRBV5-1 and TRBJ2-7; maybe TRBD2 (6 bases). This CDR3 contains 14 residues. V lost 4 bases, J lost 7 bases, and 18 bases lay in between. Germline CDR1 SGHRS, CDR2 YFSETQ. The CDR3 protein is CASSTGLQAQEQYF. CDR3 sequence (DNA): TGCGCCAGCAGCACGGGACTCCAGGCCCAGGAGCAGTACTTC.

The chain joins TRBV28 to TRBJ1-5; maybe TRBD1 (6 bases). Germline V gives CDR1 MDHEN, CDR2 SYDVKM. With 6 bases removed from V and 7 bases from J, the gap between germline ends came to 13 bases. The CDR3 is 13 amino acids. The CDR3 nucleotides read TGTGCCAGCAGGAAACAGGGCACCCAGCCCCAGCATTTT. Translating it yields CASRKQGTQPQHF.

This sequence joins TRBV18 and TRBJ2-7, with TRBD1 matching over 9 bases. Per the germline V gene, CDR1 is KGHSH and CDR2 is LQKENI. The CDR3 spans 14 residues. V shed 3 bases, J shed 4 bases, and the junction held 4 bases outside the gene matches. The CDR3 loop reads CASSPRTGDYEQYF. Here the CDR3 DNA reads TGTGCCAGCTCACCGAGGACAGGGGATTACGAGCAGTACTTC.

The genes are TRBV27 and TRBJ2-3, with D unclear. CDR3 length: 13 residues. Germline lookup yields CDR1 MNHEY and CDR2 SMNVEV (reference sequence). V was cut by 2 bases and J by 4 bases, with 7 bases left in between. The CDR3 DNA follows: TGTGCCAGCAGTTTACAATACCCAGATACGCAGTATTTT. Protein product: CASSLQYPDTQYF.

The chain links TRBV27 to TRBJ2-3; D is perhaps TRBD2 (5 bases). The germline gives CDR1 MNHEY, CDR2 SMNVEV (reference sequence). V lost 0 bases, J lost 0 bases, and 10 bases lay in between. This CDR3 is 16 amino acids long. The DNA of the CDR3 is TGTGCCAGCAGTTTATCAGGGTGGACTAGCACAGATACGCAGTATTTT. Translation: CASSLSGWTSTDTQYF.

The rearrangement uses TRBV5-1 and TRBJ2-7; TRBD1 agrees at 9 bases. The ends lost 5 bases at V and 7 bases at J; junction bases unmatched: 13. Germline-derived CDR1 and CDR2 are SGHRS and YFSETQ. The CDR3 covers 15 residues. The CDR3 nucleotides read TGCGCCAGCAGTCAGACAGGGGGGGCTTCTCGGGAGCAGTACTTC. It is translated as CASSQTGGASREQYF.

This clone was seen once. The gene calls are TRBV5-1 and TRBJ2-2; D not resolved. Germline assignment: CDR1 SGHRS and CDR2 YFSETQ. The ends were cut back, 5 bases at V and 6 bases at J, with 14 bases in the middle. This CDR3 region has 14 residues. The CDR3 loop is CASSLASPPGELFF. DNA of the CDR3: TGCGCCAGCAGTCTTGCATCGCCGCCCGGGGAGCTGTTTTTT.

The V gene is TRBV10-3, the J gene TRBJ1-3; D not certain. This CDR3 comprises 15 residues. Trimming left V 3 bases short and J 0 bases short, with 9 bases between. Germline-derived CDR1 and CDR2 are ENHRY and SYGVKD. The CDR3 is CAISDVRDSGNTIYF. The CDR3, as DNA: TGTGCCATCAGTGATGTGAGGGACTCTGGAAACACCATATATTTT.